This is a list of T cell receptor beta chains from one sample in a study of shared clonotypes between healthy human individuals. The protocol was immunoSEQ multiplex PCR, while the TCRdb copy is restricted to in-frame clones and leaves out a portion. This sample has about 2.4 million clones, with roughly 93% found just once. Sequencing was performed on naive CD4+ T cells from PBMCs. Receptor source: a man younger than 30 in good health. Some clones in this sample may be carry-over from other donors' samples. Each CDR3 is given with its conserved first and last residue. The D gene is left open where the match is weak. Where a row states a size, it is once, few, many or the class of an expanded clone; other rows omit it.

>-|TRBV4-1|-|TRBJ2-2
CASRAGGTGELFF
TGCGCCAGCAGGGCAGGGGGGACCGGGGAGCTGTTTTTT
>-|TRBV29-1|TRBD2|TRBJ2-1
CSVDALGGLADNEQFF
TGCAGCGTTGACGCGCTTGGGGGACTAGCGGACAATGAGCAGTTCTTC
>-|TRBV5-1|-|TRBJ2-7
CASQTEGAYEQYF
TGCGCCAGCCAAACGGAGGGGGCCTACGAGCAGTACTTC
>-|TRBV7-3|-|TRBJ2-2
CASPSGENTGELFF
TGTGCCAGCCCTTCCGGGGAGAACACCGGGGAGCTGTTTTTT
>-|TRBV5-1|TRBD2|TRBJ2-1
CASRPDLAGSSYNEQFF
TGCGCCAGCAGACCCGATTTAGCGGGGAGCTCCTACAATGAGCAGTTCTTC
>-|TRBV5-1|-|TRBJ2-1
CASSRGTRLNEQFF
TGCGCCAGCAGTCGGGGCACGCGGTTGAATGAGCAGTTCTTC
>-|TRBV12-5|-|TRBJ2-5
CASGLLEARTQYF
TGTGCTAGTGGTCTCCTCGAGGCCAGGACCCAGTACTTC
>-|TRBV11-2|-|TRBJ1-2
CASSLDQGGFTNYGYTF
TGTGCCAGCAGCTTGGACCAGGGTGGGTTTACTAACTATGGCTACACCTTC
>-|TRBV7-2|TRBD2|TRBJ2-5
CASSRATRLAGQETQYF
TGTGCCAGCAGCCGCGCCACTAGACTAGCGGGCCAAGAGACCCAGTACTTC
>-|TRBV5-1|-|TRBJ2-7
CASSSGVLGTYEQYF
TGCGCCAGCAGCTCAGGGGTGTTGGGTACCTACGAGCAGTACTTC
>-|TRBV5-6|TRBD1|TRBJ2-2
CASSIHPTGANTGELFF
TGTGCCAGCAGCATCCACCCGACAGGGGCAAACACCGGGGAGCTGTTTTTT
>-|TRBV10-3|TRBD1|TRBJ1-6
CAAARDSNSPLHF
TGTGCCGCCGCCAGGGACAGCAATTCACCCCTCCACTTT
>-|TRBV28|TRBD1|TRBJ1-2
CASTKIQGTGNRYTF
TGTGCCAGCACCAAAATCCAGGGGACAGGGAATCGCTACACCTTC
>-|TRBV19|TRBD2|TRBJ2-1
CASSIVGGDEQFF
TGTGCCAGTAGTATAGTGGGGGGGGATGAGCAGTTCTTC
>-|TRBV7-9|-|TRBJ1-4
CASSRGVGNEKLFF
TGTGCCAGCAGTCGTGGCGTCGGTAATGAAAAACTGTTTTTT
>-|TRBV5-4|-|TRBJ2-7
CASSSGASLSYEQYF
TGTGCCAGCAGCTCGGGGGCTAGTCTCTCCTACGAGCAGTACTTC
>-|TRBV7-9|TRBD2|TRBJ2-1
CASSLLTSGRPQSYNEQFF
TGTGCCAGCAGCTTACTAACTAGCGGGAGGCCCCAGTCCTACAATGAGCAGTTCTTC
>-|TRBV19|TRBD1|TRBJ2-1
CASSIDRGLGYNEQFF
TGTGCCAGTAGTATCGACAGGGGGCTGGGCTACAATGAGCAGTTCTTC
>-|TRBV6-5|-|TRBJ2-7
CASSYVAQSSYEQYF
TGTGCCAGCAGTTACGTAGCGCAGAGCTCCTACGAGCAGTACTTC
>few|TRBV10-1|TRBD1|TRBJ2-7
CASSEGTAGYEQYF
TGCGCCAGCAGTGAGGGGACAGCTGGCTACGAGCAGTACTTC
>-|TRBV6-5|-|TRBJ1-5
CASSYKVPGVGQPQHF
TGTGCCAGCAGTTATAAAGTACCCGGGGTGGGTCAGCCCCAGCATTTT
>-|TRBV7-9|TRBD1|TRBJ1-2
CASSSDGDRGHYGYTF
TGTGCCAGCAGCTCCGATGGGGACAGGGGCCACTATGGCTACACCTTC
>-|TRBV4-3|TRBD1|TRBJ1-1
CASSHRTGGHPNTEAFF
TGCGCCAGCAGCCACCGGACAGGGGGACACCCGAACACTGAAGCTTTCTTT
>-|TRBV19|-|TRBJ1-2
CASSMGRANYGYTF
TGTGCCAGTAGTATGGGCAGAGCTAACTATGGCTACACCTTC
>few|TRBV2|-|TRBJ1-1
CASMRDEAFF
TGTGCCAGCATGAGGGACGAAGCTTTCTTT
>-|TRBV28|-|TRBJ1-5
CASSSNPKGPQHF
TGTGCCAGCAGTTCAAACCCGAAAGGGCCCCAGCATTTT
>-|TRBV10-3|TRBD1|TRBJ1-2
CAISEGQGANGYTF
TGTGCCATCAGTGAGGGGCAGGGGGCGAATGGCTACACCTTC
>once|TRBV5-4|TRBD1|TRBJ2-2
CASSWATGTAGELFF
TGTGCCAGCAGCTGGGCGACAGGGACCGCCGGGGAGCTGTTTTTT
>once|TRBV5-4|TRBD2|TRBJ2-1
CASSSVTGGRSSYNEQFF
TGTGCCAGCAGCTCCGTAACGGGAGGGCGTAGCTCCTACAATGAGCAGTTCTTC
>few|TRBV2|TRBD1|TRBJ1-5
CASSSDRARNQPQHF
TGTGCCAGCAGTTCCGACAGGGCCCGCAATCAGCCCCAGCATTTT
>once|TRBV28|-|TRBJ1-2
CASSSPSYGYTF
TGTGCCAGCAGTTCGCCCTCCTATGGCTACACCTTC
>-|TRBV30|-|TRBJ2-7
CAWSRGARIELSYEQYF
TGTGCCTGGAGTCGGGGGGCGCGGATAGAACTCTCCTACGAGCAGTACTTC